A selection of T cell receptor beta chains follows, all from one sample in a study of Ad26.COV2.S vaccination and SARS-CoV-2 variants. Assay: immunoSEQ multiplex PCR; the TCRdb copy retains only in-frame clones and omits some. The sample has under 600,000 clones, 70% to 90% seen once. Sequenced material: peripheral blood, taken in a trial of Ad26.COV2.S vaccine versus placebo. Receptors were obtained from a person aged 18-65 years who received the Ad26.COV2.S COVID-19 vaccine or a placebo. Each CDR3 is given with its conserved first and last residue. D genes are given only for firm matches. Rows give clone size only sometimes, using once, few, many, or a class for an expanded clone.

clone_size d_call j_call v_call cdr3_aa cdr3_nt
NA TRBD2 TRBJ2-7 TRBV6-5 CASRGTTGPSYEQYF TGTGCCAGCAGGGGGACTACGGGCCCATCCTACGAGCAGTACTTC
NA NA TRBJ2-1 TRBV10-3 CAISPREYNEQFF TGTGCCATCAGCCCCCGGGAATACAATGAGCAGTTCTTC
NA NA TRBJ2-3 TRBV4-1 CASSGTKADTQYF TGCGCCAGCAGCGGGACAAAGGCAGATACGCAGTATTTT
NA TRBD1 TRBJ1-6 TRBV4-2 CASSQELRQGGSPLHF TGTGCCAGCAGCCAAGAACTGAGACAGGGTGGATCACCCCTCCACTTT
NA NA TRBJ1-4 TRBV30 CAWSSRTNEKLFF TGTGCCTGGAGTAGCCGAACTAATGAAAAACTGTTTTTT
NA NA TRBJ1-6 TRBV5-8 CASSPRASSYNSPLHF TGTGCCAGCAGCCCCCGTGCAAGCTCCTATAATTCACCCCTCCACTTT
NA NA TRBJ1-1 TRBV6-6 CASSLGMNTEAFF TGTGCCAGCAGTCTCGGGATGAACACTGAAGCTTTCTTT
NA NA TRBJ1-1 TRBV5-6 CASSYPRGTEAFF TGTGCCAGCAGCTACCCCCGGGGCACTGAAGCTTTCTTT
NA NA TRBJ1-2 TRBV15 CATSSRASQGNGYTF TGTGCCACCAGCTCCCGAGCCTCGCAGGGGAATGGCTACACCTTC
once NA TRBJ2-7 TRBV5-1 CASSLDGKPTWEQYF TGCGCCAGCAGCTTGGATGGGAAACCTACGTGGGAGCAGTACTTC
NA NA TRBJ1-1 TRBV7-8 CASSLSYRGVTEAFF TGTGCCAGCAGCTTATCCTACCGGGGAGTGACTGAAGCTTTCTTT
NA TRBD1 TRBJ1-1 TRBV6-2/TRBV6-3 CASSYSGRGHTEAFF TGTGCCAGCAGTTACTCGGGCAGGGGGCACACTGAAGCTTTCTTT
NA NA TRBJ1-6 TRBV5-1 CASSLGVLGLGNSPLHF TGCGCCAGCAGCTTGGGGGTTTTGGGACTCGGTAATTCACCCCTCCACTTT
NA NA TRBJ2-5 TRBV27 CASSFGWGQETQYF TGTGCCAGCAGTTTTGGGTGGGGGCAAGAGACCCAGTACTTC
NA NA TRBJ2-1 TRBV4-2 CASSPSGPYNEQFF TGTGCCAGCAGCCCGAGCGGACCCTACAATGAGCAGTTCTTC
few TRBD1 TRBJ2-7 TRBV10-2 CASSESRGHPYEQYF TGCGCCAGCAGTGAGTCTAGGGGGCACCCCTACGAGCAGTACTTC
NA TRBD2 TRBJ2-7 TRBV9 CASSEGLAGIYEQYF TGTGCCAGCAGCGAAGGACTAGCGGGTATCTACGAGCAGTACTTC
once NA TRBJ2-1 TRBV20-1 CSARDRQEQFF TGCAGTGCTAGAGATCGACAGGAGCAGTTCTTC
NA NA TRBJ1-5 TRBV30 CAWSFMSNQPQHF TGTGCCTGGAGTTTTATGAGCAATCAGCCCCAGCATTTT
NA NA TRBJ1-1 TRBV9 CASSVVGSGNTEAFF TGTGCCAGCAGCGTAGTAGGGTCTGGGAACACTGAAGCTTTCTTT
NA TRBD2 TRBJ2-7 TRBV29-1 CSVYRTSGSEQYF TGCAGCGTGTATCGGACTAGCGGGAGCGAGCAGTACTTC
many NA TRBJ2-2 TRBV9 CASSVAGQNTGELFF TGTGCCAGCAGCGTAGCGGGCCAGAACACCGGGGAGCTGTTTTTT
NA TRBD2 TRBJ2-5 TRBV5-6 CASSFIGAGGDQETQYF TGTGCCAGCAGCTTCATTGGAGCGGGAGGGGACCAAGAGACCCAGTACTTC
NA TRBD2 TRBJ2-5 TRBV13 CASSPRGGLEETQYF TGTGCCAGCAGCCCGCGGGGGGGGTTAGAAGAGACCCAGTACTTC
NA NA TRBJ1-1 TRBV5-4 CASSTSTEAFF TGTGCCAGCAGCACAAGCACTGAAGCTTTCTTT
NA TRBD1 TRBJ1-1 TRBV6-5 CASSYSVTGDTEAFF TGTGCCAGCAGTTACTCGGTGACAGGGGACACTGAAGCTTTCTTT
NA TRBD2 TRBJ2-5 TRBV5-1 CASSELPGGSQETQYF TGCGCCAGCAGCGAGTTGCCGGGGGGATCACAAGAGACCCAGTACTTC
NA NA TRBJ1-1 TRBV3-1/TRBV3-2 CASSQPGLSATEAFF TGTGCCAGCAGCCAACCGGGACTCTCGGCCACTGAAGCTTTCTTT
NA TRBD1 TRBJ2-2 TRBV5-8 CASSLRTGVVGELFF TGTGCCAGCAGCTTACGGACAGGGGTGGTCGGGGAGCTGTTTTTT
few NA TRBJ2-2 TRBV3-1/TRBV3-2 CASGRAGGELFF TGTGCCTCGGGGCGGGCCGGCGGGGAGCTGTTTTTT
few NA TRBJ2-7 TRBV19 CASRPGVSSLYEQYF TGTGCCAGCCGGCCTGGGGTTAGCTCTCTCTACGAGCAGTACTTC
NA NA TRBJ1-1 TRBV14 CASSQEAYTEAFF TGTGCCAGCAGCCAAGAAGCGTACACTGAAGCTTTCTTT
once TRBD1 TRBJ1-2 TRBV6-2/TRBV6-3 CASSYSMETGGYGYTF TGTGCCAGCAGTTACTCGATGGAGACAGGGGGGTATGGCTACACCTTC
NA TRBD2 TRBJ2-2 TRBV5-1 CASSLGSGRSSGELFF TGCGCCAGCAGCTTGGGTAGCGGGAGGTCGTCCGGGGAGCTGTTTTTT
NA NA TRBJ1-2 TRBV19 CASRLEGGPYGYTF TGTGCCAGTAGGTTGGAGGGGGGCCCCTATGGCTACACCTTC
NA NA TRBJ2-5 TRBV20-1 CSARDLETQYF TGCAGTGCTAGAGACCTAGAGACCCAGTACTTC
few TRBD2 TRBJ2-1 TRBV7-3 CASGLAGGYNEQFF TGTGCCAGTGGACTAGCGGGAGGGTACAATGAGCAGTTCTTC
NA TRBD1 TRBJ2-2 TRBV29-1 CSVGQGLNTGELFF TGCAGCGTTGGACAGGGGTTGAACACCGGGGAGCTGTTTTTT
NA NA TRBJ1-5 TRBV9 CASSAGLSNQPQHF TGTGCCAGCAGCGCGGGGCTTAGCAATCAGCCCCAGCATTTT
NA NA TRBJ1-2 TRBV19 CASSGRLLNYGYTF TGTGCCAGTAGTGGGAGGCTCCTTAACTATGGCTACACCTTC
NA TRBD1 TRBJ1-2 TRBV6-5 CASSYSAGGNGYTF TGTGCCAGCAGTTACTCCGCAGGGGGCAATGGCTACACCTTC
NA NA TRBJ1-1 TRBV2 CASSQGAEAFF TGTGCCAGCAGCCAGGGCGCAGAAGCTTTCTTT
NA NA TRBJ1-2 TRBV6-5 CASSYSDASYGYTF TGTGCCAGCAGTTATTCCGATGCATCCTATGGCTACACCTTC
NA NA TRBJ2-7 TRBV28 CASSLVYEQYF TGTGCCAGCAGTTTGGTTTACGAGCAGTACTTC
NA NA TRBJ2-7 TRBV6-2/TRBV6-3 CASSYQGRRSYEQYF TGTGCCAGCAGTTACCAGGGAAGACGCTCCTACGAGCAGTACTTC
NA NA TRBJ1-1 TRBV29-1 CSVPNRGGEEAFF TGCAGCGTCCCTAACCGGGGCGGAGAAGAAGCTTTCTTT
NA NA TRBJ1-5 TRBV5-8 CASSRSGRQPQHF TGTGCCAGCTCACGGTCGGGGCGACAGCCCCAGCATTTT
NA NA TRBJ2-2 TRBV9 CASSVVPGGELFF TGTGCCAGCAGCGTAGTGCCCGGCGGGGAGCTGTTTTTT
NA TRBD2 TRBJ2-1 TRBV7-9 CASSLGRLASSYNEQFF TGTGCCAGCAGCTTAGGGAGACTAGCGAGCTCCTACAATGAGCAGTTCTTC
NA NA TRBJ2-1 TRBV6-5 CATGTILHGYNEQFF TGTGCCACCGGAACCATTCTACATGGATACAATGAGCAGTTCTTC
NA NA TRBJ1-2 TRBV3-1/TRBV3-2 CASSQDSAKRAYGYTF TGTGCCAGCAGCCAAGACTCTGCCAAAAGGGCCTATGGCTACACCTTC
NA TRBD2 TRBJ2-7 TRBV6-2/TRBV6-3 CASSRGLVPEQYF TGTGCCAGCAGTCGAGGACTAGTCCCCGAGCAGTACTTC